These 26 T cell receptor beta chains came from one sample sequenced in a study of human T cells and chemical hapten exposure. Unfractionated whole blood yielded total RNA. TCRdb passed the 5' RACE reads through MiXCR, listing each CDR3 protein once. The repertoire consists of under 100,000 distinct CDR3 sequences, with approximately 16% occurring once and the leading ten covering about 6.8%. The receptors stem from a female donor in good health.

This clonotype occurred a few times. This chain connects TRBV5-1 to TRBJ2-5, with 12 nucleotides matching TRBD2. In germline, CDR1 is SGHRS, CDR2 YFSETQ. The CDR3 extends over 16 amino acids. Trimming removed 5 bases from V and 4 bases from J; junction bases left unmatched: 9. Written as DNA, the CDR3 is TGCGCCAGCAGATACTTTACTAGCGGGAGGATAGAGACCCAGTACTTC. It is translated as CASRYFTSGRIETQYF.

This clonotype was seen at least ten times. J is TRBJ2-3 and V is TRBV6-4; 12 bases agree with TRBD2. The CDR3 has 14 residues. V was pared by 3 bases and J by 5 bases, with 0 bases of the junction left unmatched. CDR1 and CDR2 (germline): MRHNA, SNTAGT. The CDR3 DNA reads as TGTGCCAGCAGTGAGGGACTAGCGGGAGATACGCAGTATTTT. Translating gives CASSEGLAGDTQYF.

V is TRBV27 and J is TRBJ1-1; no clear D. V was clipped by 2 bases and J by 1 base, with 8 bases between them. The germline gives CDR1 MNHEY, CDR2 SMNVEV (reference sequence). This CDR3 has 14 amino acids. The CDR3 sequence: CASSLVPGNTEAFF. DNA for the CDR3: TGTGCCAGCAGTTTAGTCCCAGGGAACACTGAAGCTTTCTTT.

V usage is TRBV20-1 and J usage is TRBJ2-5, with D uncertain. Germline V gene lookup returns CDR1 DFQATT and CDR2 SNEGSKA (reference sequence). With 3 bases removed from V and 6 bases from J, the gap between germline ends came to 5 bases. CDR3 length: 10 residues. CDR3 region: CSASGQTQYF. The CDR3 nucleotides read TGCAGTGCTAGCGGACAGACCCAGTACTTC.

In its sample, this clonotype was seen a few times. V is TRBV7-2 and J is TRBJ2-2; the D is unclear. CDR1 and CDR2 from the germline V gene are SGHTA and FQGNSA. CDR3 size: 13 residues. V shed 2 bases and J shed 5 bases, with 6 bases lying between them. The CDR3 DNA follows: TGTGCCAGCAGCTTATCTTCGACCGGGGAGCTGTTTTTT. Protein sequence: CASSLSSTGELFF. The full variable domain, in which reference TRBV7-2 and TRBJ2-2 provide the parts outside the CDR3, is GAGVSQSPSNKVTEKGKDVELRCDPISGHTALYWYRQSLGQGLEFLIYFQGNSAPDKSGLPSDRFSAERTGGSVSTLTIQRTQQEDSAVYLCASSLSSTGELFFGEGSRLTVL.

The table lists this clonotype with a few counts. The rearrangement links TRBV7-2 to TRBJ1-1, with D possibly being TRBD1 (5 bases). This CDR3 comprises 14 residues. Trimming took 3 bases from V and 3 from J, leaving 11 bases between them. Germline V gene lookup returns CDR1 SGHTA and CDR2 FQGNSA. In DNA, the CDR3 is TGTGCCAGCAGCTTTTACGGGACCGACACTGAAGCTTTCTTT. Its protein product is CASSFYGTDTEAFF.

This clonotype has only a few counts. The J gene is TRBJ2-7, the V gene TRBV11-2, with 8 positions matching TRBD1. The germline V gene encodes CDR1 SGHAT and CDR2 FQNNGV. After removal of 0 bases from V and 4 bases from J, the junction contained 5 bases not matched to a gene. This CDR3 is 15 amino acids long. This CDR3 reads CASSLDITGGYEQYF. The CDR3 DNA reads TGTGCCAGCAGCTTAGATATAACAGGGGGTTACGAGCAGTACTTC.

CDR3 amino acids: CASSVYRGAYEQYF. In nucleotides, the CDR3 is TGTGCCAGCAGTGTTTACAGGGGAGCCTACGAGCAGTACTTC. The chain couples TRBV6-1 to TRBJ2-7; 7 nucleotides agree with TRBD1. This CDR3 has 14 residues. The germline V gene has CDR1 MNHNS and CDR2 SASEGT. Trimming at V came to 4 bases and at J to 2 bases, leaving 5 bases not matched to a gene.

This clonotype was observed a few times. This chain joins TRBV3-1 and TRBJ2-3; 10 nucleotides agree with TRBD2. V gave up 4 bases and J gave up 2 bases; unmatched junction bases: 6. In germline, CDR1 is LGHDT, CDR2 YNNKEL (reference sequence). CDR3 size: 16 residues. CDR3 loop: CASSPTSGANTDTQYF. The CDR3, as DNA: TGTGCCAGCAGCCCTACTAGCGGGGCAAACACAGATACGCAGTATTTT.

The V and J genes are TRBV15 and TRBJ2-7; no definite D call. The CDR3 totals 13 residues. Trimming took 1 base from V and 4 from J, leaving 8 bases between them. Per germline, CDR1 LNHNV and CDR2 YYDKDF (reference sequence). The CDR3 DNA is TGTGCCACCAGCAGAGGGTCCCGGTACGAGCAGTACTTC. It is translated as CATSRGSRYEQYF.

This clonotype was seen ten or more times. The CDR3 nucleotides read TGTGCCAGCAGCCCACAGGGGTTGAATCAGCCCCAGCATTTT. Amino acid sequence: CASSPQGLNQPQHF. V gene TRBV12-3 or TRBV12-4 combines with J gene TRBJ1-5; TRBD1 matches at 7 bases. CDR3 length: 14 residues. J gave up 4 bases and V 6 bases, and 6 bases lay outside the gene matches.

In its sample, this clonotype was seen a few times. The CDR3 bases are TGTGCCAGCAGCCAAGATACGGGTACTGAGCAGTTCTTC. Translation: CASSQDTGTEQFF. This chain uses TRBV3-1 with TRBJ2-1; D call uncertain. The V gene lost 0 bases and the J gene lost 9 bases, with 9 bases spanning the gap. The CDR3 sequence is 13 residues long. Germline assignment: CDR1 LGHDT and CDR2 YNNKEL (reference sequence).

Points on this clonotype: Compared with germline, one end of the junction differs, possibly owing to a read error. The chain is built from TRBV20-1 and TRBJ1-1; D call uncertain. The CDR3 length is 13 residues. Germline V gene data show CDR1 as DFQATT and CDR2 as SNEGSKA (reference sequence). As DNA, the CDR3 is TGCAGTGCCAGAGGAAGAAACAGACTTGAAGCTTTCTTT. Translation gives CSARGRNRLEAFF.

The chain joins TRBV20-1 to TRBJ1-1, with D possibly TRBD1 on 5 matching bases. This CDR3 is built from 15 residues. CDR1 is DFQATT, CDR2 SNEGSKA, per germline (reference sequence). V gave up 0 bases and J gave up 2 bases, with 13 bases separating them. The CDR3 spells CSARDQGTRNTEAFF. Here the CDR3 DNA reads TGCAGTGCTAGAGACCAGGGAACCCGAAACACTGAAGCTTTCTTT.

This clonotype was seen more than once but under ten times. This chain links TRBV5-1 with TRBJ2-1; D is undetermined. Germline CDR1 and CDR2: SGHRS and YFSETQ. V lost 0 bases, J lost 0 bases, and 7 bases lay in between. This CDR3 comprises 15 residues. CDR3 sequence: CASSLEQHSYNEQFF. The CDR3 coding sequence is TGCGCCAGCAGCTTGGAACAGCACTCCTACAATGAGCAGTTCTTC.

This sequence joins TRBV12-3 or TRBV12-4 and TRBJ2-2; 7 bases are a match to TRBD1. Unmatched junction bases numbered 4, after V lost 6 bases and J lost 6 bases. The CDR3 contains 13 residues. The CDR3 sequence: CASSPDRAGELFF. The CDR3, as DNA: TGTGCCAGCAGCCCTGACAGGGCCGGGGAGCTGTTTTTT.

This clonotype was picked up a small number of times. The chain joins TRBV27 to TRBJ1-6; 10 bases are shared with TRBD1. Germline-derived CDR1 and CDR2 are MNHEY and SMNVEV (reference sequence). V was pared by 7 bases and J by 10 bases, with 10 bases of the junction left unmatched. The CDR3 length is 15 residues. The CDR3 DNA sequence: TGTGCCAGCACCCGAAGGGGACAGGGGAACTCACCCCTCCACTTT. This sequence encodes CASTRRGQGNSPLHF.

V usage is TRBV9 and J usage is TRBJ1-2, with D uncertain. CDR3 size: 13 residues. Germline V gene lookup returns CDR1 SGDLS and CDR2 YYNGEE. Trimming cost V 4 bases and J 0 bases, with 7 bases left between them. The CDR3: CASSRDANYGYTF. CDR3 nucleotides: TGTGCCAGCAGCAGAGACGCTAACTATGGCTACACCTTC.

This clonotype was detected only a few times. The chain has TRBV20-1 and TRBJ2-5; TRBD2 aligns across 11 bases. Per the germline V gene, CDR1 is DFQATT and CDR2 is SNEGSKA (reference sequence). The V segment lost 5 bases and the J segment 2 bases; nucleotides outside the gene matches: 4. There are 14 residues in the CDR3. CDR3 region: CSAYSGRGQETQYF. In nucleotides, the CDR3 is TGCAGTGCTTATAGCGGGAGGGGACAAGAGACCCAGTACTTC.

The rearrangement joins TRBV28 to TRBJ2-7; D is unclear. Trimming stripped 7 bases from V and 5 bases from J, with 18 bases between. Germline V gene data show CDR1 as MDHEN and CDR2 as SYDVKM. The CDR3 is made up of 14 amino acids. CDR3 DNA sequence: TGTGCCAGCAATAAGCAGACCTTAGGGAACGAGCAGTACTTC. Its translation: CASNKQTLGNEQYF.

The chain combines TRBV2 with TRBJ2-1; 10 bases map to TRBD2. Germline CDR1 and CDR2: SNHLY and FYNNEI. The CDR3 consists of 16 residues. V lost 7 bases to trimming and J lost 4 bases; unmatched junction nucleotides: 10. The CDR3 nucleotides are TGTGCCAGCACCAATTCCGGGACTAGCGATTACAATGAGCAGTTCTTC. Encoded protein: CASTNSGTSDYNEQFF.

The chain employs TRBV14 and TRBJ2-4, with D tentatively TRBD1 (6 bases). Per germline, CDR1 SGHDN and CDR2 FVKESK. The CDR3 runs to 14 residues. Trimming took 1 base from V and 10 from J, leaving 14 bases between them. DNA for the CDR3: TGTGCCAGCAGCCAAGGTTGGAGTCAGGGGATTCAGTACTTC. Its translation: CASSQGWSQGIQYF.

The J gene is TRBJ2-2, the V gene TRBV28; the D gene is possibly TRBD2 (6 bases). The CDR3 sequence is 15 residues long. CDR1 and CDR2 (germline): MDHEN, SYDVKM. Trimming stripped 1 base from V and 4 bases from J, with 10 bases between. CDR3 in amino acids: CASSLFGSITGELFF. In DNA, the CDR3 is TGTGCCAGCAGTTTATTCGGGAGTATCACCGGGGAGCTGTTTTTT.

This clonotype was detected only a few times. The V gene is TRBV7-2, the J gene TRBJ1-1; D gene uncertain. Germline V gives CDR1 SGHTA, CDR2 FQGNSA. V dropped 0 bases and J dropped 3 bases, with 5 bases sitting between them. This CDR3 spans 13 amino acids. Here the CDR3 reads CASSLALYTEAFF. The CDR3, as DNA: TGTGCCAGCAGCTTAGCGCTGTACACTGAAGCTTTCTTT.

This rearrangement joins TRBV19 to TRBJ2-6; D not certain. The V gene's germline CDR1 is LNHDA and CDR2 SQIVND (reference sequence). The CDR3 length is 16 residues. Deletions cut 5 bases from V and 1 base from J, with 12 bases between. The CDR3: CASSSRRGSGANVLTF. CDR3 bases: TGTGCCAGTAGTTCACGGCGCGGATCTGGGGCCAACGTCCTGACTTTC. Filled out from reference TRBV19 and TRBJ2-6, the complete variable domain reads DGGITQSPKYLFRKEGQNVTLSCEQNLNHDAMYWYRQDPGQGLRLIYYSQIVNDFQKGDIAEGYSVSREKKESFPLTVTSAQKNPTAFYLCASSSRRGSGANVLTFGAGSRLTVL.

The V and J genes are TRBV4-3 and TRBJ1-4; 7 positions match TRBD1. This CDR3 region has 15 residues. The V gene end was trimmed by 4 bases and the J gene end by 6 bases; junction bases not matched to a gene: 8. Germline CDR1 LGHNA, CDR2 YSLEER. CDR3 in DNA: TGCGCCAGCAGCCCAGGGGGGACAGTAGATGAAAAACTGTTTTTT. Its protein product is CASSPGGTVDEKLFF.